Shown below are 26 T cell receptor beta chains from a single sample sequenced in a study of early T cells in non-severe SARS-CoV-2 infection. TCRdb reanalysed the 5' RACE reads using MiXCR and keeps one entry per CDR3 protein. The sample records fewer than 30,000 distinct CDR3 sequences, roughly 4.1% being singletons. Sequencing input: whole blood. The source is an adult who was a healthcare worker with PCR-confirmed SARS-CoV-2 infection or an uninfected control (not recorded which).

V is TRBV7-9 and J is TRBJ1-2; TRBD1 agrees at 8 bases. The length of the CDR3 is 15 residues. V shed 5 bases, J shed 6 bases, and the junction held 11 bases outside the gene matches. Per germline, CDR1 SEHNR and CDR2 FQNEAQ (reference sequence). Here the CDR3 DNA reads TGTGCCAGCAGCCTCCCGGGACAGGTCGTCGATGGCTACACCTTC. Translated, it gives CASSLPGQVVDGYTF.

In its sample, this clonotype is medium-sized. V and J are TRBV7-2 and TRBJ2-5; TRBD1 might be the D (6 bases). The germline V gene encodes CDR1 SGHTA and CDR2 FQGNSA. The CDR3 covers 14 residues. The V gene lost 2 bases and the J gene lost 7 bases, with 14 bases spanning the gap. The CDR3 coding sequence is TGTGCCAGCAGCTTAACCGGGGTAGGGGGGACCCAGTACTTC. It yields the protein CASSLTGVGGTQYF.

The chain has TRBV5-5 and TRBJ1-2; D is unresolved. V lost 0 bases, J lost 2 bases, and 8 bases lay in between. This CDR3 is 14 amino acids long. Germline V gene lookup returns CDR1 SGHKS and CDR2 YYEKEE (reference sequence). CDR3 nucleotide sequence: TGTGCCAGCAGCTTGGGACTCGACAACTATGGCTACACCTTC. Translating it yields CASSLGLDNYGYTF.

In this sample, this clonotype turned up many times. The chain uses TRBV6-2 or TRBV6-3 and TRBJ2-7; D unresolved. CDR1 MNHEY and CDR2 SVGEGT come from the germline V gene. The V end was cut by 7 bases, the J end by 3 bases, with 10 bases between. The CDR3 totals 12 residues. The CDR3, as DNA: TGTGCCAGCAAGACGGGCTTCTACGAGCAGTACTTC. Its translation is CASKTGFYEQYF.

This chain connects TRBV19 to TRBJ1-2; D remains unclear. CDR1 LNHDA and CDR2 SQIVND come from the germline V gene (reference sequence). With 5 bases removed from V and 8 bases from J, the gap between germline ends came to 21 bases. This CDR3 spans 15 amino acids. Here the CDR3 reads CASSLFSLGSGGYTF. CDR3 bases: TGTGCCAGTAGTTTATTCTCGCTAGGATCAGGCGGCTACACCTTC.

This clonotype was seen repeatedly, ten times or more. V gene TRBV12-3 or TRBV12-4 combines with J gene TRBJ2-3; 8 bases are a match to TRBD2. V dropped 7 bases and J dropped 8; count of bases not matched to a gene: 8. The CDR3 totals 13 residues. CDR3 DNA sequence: TGTGCCAGCACCTGGACTCGGGGGGGTACGCAGTATTTT. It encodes CASTWTRGGTQYF.

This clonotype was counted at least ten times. CDR3 nucleotide sequence: TGCGCCAGCAGCACCTCTAGCGGGGGGGTTCTCAATGAGCAGTTCTTC. Translating it yields CASSTSSGGVLNEQFF. The J gene is TRBJ2-1, the V gene TRBV5-1; 12 bases align to TRBD2. Germline CDR1 SGHRS, CDR2 YFSETQ. The CDR3 sequence is 16 residues long. V shed 4 bases and J 6 bases; nucleotides not matched to a gene: 8.

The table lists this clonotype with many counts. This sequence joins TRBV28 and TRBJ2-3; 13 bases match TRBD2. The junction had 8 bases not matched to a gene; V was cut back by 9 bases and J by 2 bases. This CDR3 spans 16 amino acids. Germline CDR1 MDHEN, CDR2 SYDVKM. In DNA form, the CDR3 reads TGTGCCAGTCGAGGGGGACTAGCGGGGCTCACAGATACGCAGTATTTT. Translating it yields CASRGGLAGLTDTQYF.

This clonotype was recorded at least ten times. CDR3 in amino acids: CASSHPTSAGPDTQYF. In DNA, the CDR3 is TGTGCCAGCAGTCACCCGACTAGCGCAGGCCCAGATACGCAGTATTTT. This chain connects TRBV28 to TRBJ2-3, with 8 bases lining up with TRBD2. Germline assignment: CDR1 MDHEN and CDR2 SYDVKM. V trimming: 5 bases; J trimming: 4 bases; junction bases outside the gene matches: 11. The CDR3 has 16 amino acids.

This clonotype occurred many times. In DNA, the CDR3 is TGTGCCAGCAGTCCCCTGGCGGGGGGCACAGATACGCAGTATTTT. Its protein is CASSPLAGGTDTQYF. The V call is TRBV12-3 or TRBV12-4, the J call TRBJ2-3, with TRBD2 matching 7 bases. V dropped 5 bases and J dropped 1; count of bases not matched to a gene: 6. There are 15 residues in the CDR3.

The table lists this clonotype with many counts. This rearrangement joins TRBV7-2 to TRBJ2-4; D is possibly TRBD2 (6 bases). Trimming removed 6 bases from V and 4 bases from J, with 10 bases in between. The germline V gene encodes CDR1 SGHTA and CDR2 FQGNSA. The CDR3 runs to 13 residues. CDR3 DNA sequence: TGTGCCAGCAGGTCCCGGGAGAAAAACATTCAGTACTTC. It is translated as CASRSREKNIQYF.

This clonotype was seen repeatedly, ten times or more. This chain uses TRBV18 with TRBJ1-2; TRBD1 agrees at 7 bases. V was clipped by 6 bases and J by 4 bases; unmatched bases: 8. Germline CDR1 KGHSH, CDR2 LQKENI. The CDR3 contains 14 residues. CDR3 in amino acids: CASSQGQRTYGYTF. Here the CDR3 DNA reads TGTGCCAGCTCCCAGGGACAGCGAACCTATGGCTACACCTTC.

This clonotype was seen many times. CDR3 region: CASSPQLWGNQPQHF. DNA for the CDR3: TGTGCCAGCAGTCCACAATTGTGGGGCAATCAGCCCCAGCATTTT. This sequence joins TRBV6-1 and TRBJ1-5, with no clear D. The V and J ends lost 5 bases and 2 bases respectively, with 13 bases between them. Per the germline V gene, CDR1 is MNHNS and CDR2 is SASEGT. CDR3 length equals 15 residues.

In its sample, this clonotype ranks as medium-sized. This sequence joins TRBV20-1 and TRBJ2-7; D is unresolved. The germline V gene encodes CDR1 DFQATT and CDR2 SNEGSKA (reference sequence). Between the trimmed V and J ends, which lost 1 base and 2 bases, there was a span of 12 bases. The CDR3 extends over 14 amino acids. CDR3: CSARGQTIAYEQYF. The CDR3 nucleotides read TGCAGTGCTAGAGGCCAAACAATCGCCTACGAGCAGTACTTC.

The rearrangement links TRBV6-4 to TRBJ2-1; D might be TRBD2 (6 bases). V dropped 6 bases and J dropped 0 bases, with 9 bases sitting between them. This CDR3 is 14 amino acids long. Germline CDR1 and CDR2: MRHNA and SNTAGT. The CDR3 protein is CASRKTSSYNEQFF. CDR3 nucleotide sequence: TGTGCCAGCAGGAAGACTAGCTCCTACAATGAGCAGTTCTTC.

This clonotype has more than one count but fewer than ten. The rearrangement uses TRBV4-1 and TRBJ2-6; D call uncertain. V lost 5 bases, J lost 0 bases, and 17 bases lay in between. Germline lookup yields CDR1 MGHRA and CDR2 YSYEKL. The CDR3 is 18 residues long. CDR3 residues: CASSVRYGPLSGANVLTF. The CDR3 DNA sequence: TGCGCCAGCAGCGTCCGGTATGGGCCCCTCTCTGGGGCCAACGTCCTGACTTTC.

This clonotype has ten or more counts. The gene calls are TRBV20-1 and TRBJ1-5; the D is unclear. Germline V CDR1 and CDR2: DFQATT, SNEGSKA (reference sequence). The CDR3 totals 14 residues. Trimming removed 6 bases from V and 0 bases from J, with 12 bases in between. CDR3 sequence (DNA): TGCAGTGCCGCGGACCGTACTAGCAATCAGCCCCAGCATTTT. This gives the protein CSAADRTSNQPQHF.

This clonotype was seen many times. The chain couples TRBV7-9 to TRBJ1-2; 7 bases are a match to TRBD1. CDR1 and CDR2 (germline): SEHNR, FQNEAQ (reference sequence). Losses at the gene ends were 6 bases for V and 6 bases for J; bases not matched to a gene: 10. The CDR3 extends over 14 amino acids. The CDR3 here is CASSLERGQNGYTF. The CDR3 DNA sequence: TGTGCCAGCAGTTTGGAGAGGGGGCAGAATGGCTACACCTTC.

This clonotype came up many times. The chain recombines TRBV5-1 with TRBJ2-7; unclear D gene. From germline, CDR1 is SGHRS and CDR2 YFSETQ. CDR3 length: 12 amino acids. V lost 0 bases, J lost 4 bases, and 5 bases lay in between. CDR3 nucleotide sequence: TGCGCCAGCAGCTTGGTGGGTTACGAGCAGTACTTC. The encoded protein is CASSLVGYEQYF.

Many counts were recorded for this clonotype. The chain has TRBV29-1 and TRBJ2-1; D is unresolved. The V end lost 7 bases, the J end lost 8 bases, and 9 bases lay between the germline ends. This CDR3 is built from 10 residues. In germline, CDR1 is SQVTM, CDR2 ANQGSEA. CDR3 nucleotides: TGCAGCGCAAGGGTGGATGAGCAGTTCTTC. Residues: CSARVDEQFF.

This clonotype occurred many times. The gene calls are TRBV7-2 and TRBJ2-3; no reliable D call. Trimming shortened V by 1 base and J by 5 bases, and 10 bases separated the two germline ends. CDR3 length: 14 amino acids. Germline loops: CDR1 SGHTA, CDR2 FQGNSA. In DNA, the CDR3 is TGTGCCAGCAGCTTAGTACCCACTGGAGATACGCAGTATTTT. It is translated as CASSLVPTGDTQYF.

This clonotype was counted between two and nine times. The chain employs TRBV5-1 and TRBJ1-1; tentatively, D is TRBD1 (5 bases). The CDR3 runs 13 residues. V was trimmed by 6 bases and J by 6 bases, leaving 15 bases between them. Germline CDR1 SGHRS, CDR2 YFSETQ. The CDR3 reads CASTMNGRAEAFF. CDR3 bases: TGCGCCAGCACCATGAATGGCAGGGCTGAAGCTTTCTTT.

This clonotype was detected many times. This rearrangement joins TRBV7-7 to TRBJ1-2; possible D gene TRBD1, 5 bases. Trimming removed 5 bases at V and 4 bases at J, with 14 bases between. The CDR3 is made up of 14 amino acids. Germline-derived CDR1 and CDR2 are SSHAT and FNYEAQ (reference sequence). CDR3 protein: CASSPIAGVYGYTF. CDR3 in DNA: TGTGCCAGCAGCCCCATCGCGGGGGTCTATGGCTACACCTTC.

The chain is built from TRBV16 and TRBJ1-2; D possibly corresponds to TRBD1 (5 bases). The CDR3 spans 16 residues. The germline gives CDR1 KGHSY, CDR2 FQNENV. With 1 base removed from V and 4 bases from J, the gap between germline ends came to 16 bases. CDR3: CASSQLVGVIGYGYTF. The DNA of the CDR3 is TGTGCCAGCAGCCAATTAGTAGGGGTCATCGGCTATGGCTACACCTTC.

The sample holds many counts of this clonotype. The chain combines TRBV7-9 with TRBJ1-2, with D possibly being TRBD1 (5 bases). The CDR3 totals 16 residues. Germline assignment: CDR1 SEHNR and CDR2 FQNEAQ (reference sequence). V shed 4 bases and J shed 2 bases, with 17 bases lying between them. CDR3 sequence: CASSSQTRTLNYGYTF. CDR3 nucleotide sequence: TGTGCCAGCAGCTCACAAACCCGGACACTAAACTATGGCTACACCTTC.

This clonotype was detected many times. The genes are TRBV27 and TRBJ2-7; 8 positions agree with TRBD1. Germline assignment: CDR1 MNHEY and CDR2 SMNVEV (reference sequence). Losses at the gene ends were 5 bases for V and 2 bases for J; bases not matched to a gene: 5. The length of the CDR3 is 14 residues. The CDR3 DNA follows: TGTGCCAGCAGTCACAGGGGGTCGGCCTACGAGCAGTACTTC. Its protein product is CASSHRGSAYEQYF.